These 6 T cell receptor beta chains were all obtained from the same sample, sequenced in a study of OX40 agonist ivuxolimab in advanced cancers. Sequencing used immunoSEQ multiplex PCR; TCRdb keeps in-frame clones, though not all of them. The sample has 77,000 or so clones, about 92% seen once. The starting material was CD4+ or CD8+ T cells sorted from blood, obtained in a trial of the OX40 agonist ivuxolimab. These receptors originate from an adult with an advanced solid tumor such as melanoma, head and neck, liver or kidney cancer.

V gene TRBV7-2 combines with J gene TRBJ2-7, with 12 bases that match TRBD2. From germline, CDR1 is SGHTA and CDR2 FQGNSA. Trimming took 5 bases from V and 4 from J; bases not matched to a gene: 9. The CDR3 runs to 16 residues. DNA of the CDR3: TGTGCCAGCAGCCGAACGGGACTAGCGGGCTATTACGAGCAGTACTTC. It specifies CASSRTGLAGYYEQYF.

Here the CDR3 reads CASSLEAGGPYEQYF. The CDR3 nucleotides are TGCGCCAGCAGCTTGGAGGCAGGGGGCCCGTACGAGCAGTACTTC. The chain uses TRBV5-1 and TRBJ2-7; 8 bases are a match to TRBD1. CDR3 length equals 15 residues. Trimming at V came to 0 bases and at J to 4 bases, leaving 6 bases not matched to a gene. Germline V gene lookup returns CDR1 SGHRS and CDR2 YFSETQ.

This clone has just one count. The chain carries TRBV7-2 and TRBJ2-1; 7 bases match TRBD2. Looked up from germline, CDR1 is SGHTA and CDR2 is FQGNSA. CDR3 length: 16 residues. The J segment lost 0 bases and the V segment lost 3 bases, leaving 5 bases of the junction unmatched. CDR3 sequence reads: CASSLSSGSSYNEQFF. CDR3 coding DNA: TGTGCCAGCAGCTTGTCTAGCGGAAGCTCCTACAATGAGCAGTTCTTC.

The gene calls are TRBV14 and TRBJ2-1, with 7 bases aligning to TRBD1. Germline lookup yields CDR1 SGHDN and CDR2 FVKESK. J gave up 0 bases and V 8 bases, and 7 bases lay outside the gene matches. The CDR3 runs 15 residues. DNA of the CDR3: TGTGCCAGCGCCCAAGGGACAGTCTCCTACAATGAGCAGTTCTTC. This codes for CASAQGTVSYNEQFF.

The CDR3 is CASSEAAATNEKLFF. As DNA, the CDR3 is TGTGCCAGCAGTGAAGCAGCGGCAACTAATGAAAAACTGTTTTTT. The chain uses TRBV6-1 and TRBJ1-4, with D hard to call. V lost 0 bases to trimming and J lost 0 bases, with 5 bases between them. Germline lookup yields CDR1 MNHNS and CDR2 SASEGT. The CDR3 is 15 amino acids.

The J gene is TRBJ1-4, the V gene TRBV19, with TRBD1 identical over 9 bases. Per the germline V gene, CDR1 is LNHDA and CDR2 is SQIVND (reference sequence). V lost 5 bases and J lost 6; bases outside the gene matches: 7. The CDR3 has 15 amino acids. The CDR3 bases are TGTGCCAGTAGTCTTGACAGGGGGAGAGATGAAAAACTGTTTTTT. It is translated as CASSLDRGRDEKLFF.